The 32 T cell receptor beta chains given below trace back to one sample, sequenced in a study of blood T cell repertoires in COVID-19. Profiled with immunoSEQ multiplex PCR; TCRdb holds only in-frame clones, not every one. This sample has about 330,000 clones, with around 90% found just once. The source material was PBMCs or T cells enriched from blood (not recorded which). These receptors were collected from a woman in her twenties or thirties who had recovered from COVID-19.

The V call is TRBV19, the J call TRBJ1-2; 10 nucleotides match TRBD1. V was clipped by 5 bases and J by 8 bases; unmatched bases: 8. The CDR3 has 14 residues. CDR1 is LNHDA, CDR2 SQIVND, per germline (reference sequence). The CDR3 coding sequence is TGTGCCAGTAGTGCTGACAGGGGGCAGGGAGGCTACACCTTC. It yields the protein CASSADRGQGGYTF.

The gene calls are TRBV7-2 and TRBJ2-7; the D gene is possibly TRBD2 (5 bases). Germline values: CDR1 SGHTA, CDR2 FQGNSA. CDR3 length equals 16 residues. V shed 0 bases and J shed 3 bases, with 15 bases lying between them. In DNA form, the CDR3 reads TGTGCCAGCAGCTTAGCGCGCGTGAGAGGGTTCTACGAGCAGTACTTC. It translates to CASSLARVRGFYEQYF.

Turning to this clone: Other DNA sequences in this specimen translate into the identical CDR3. This chain uses TRBV11-3 with TRBJ2-7; 8 bases match TRBD1. V gave up 1 base and J gave up 1 base; unmatched junction bases: 0. This CDR3 is 14 amino acids long. Germline CDR1 is SGHNT and CDR2 is YENEEA. CDR3 DNA sequence: TGTGCCAGCAGCTTAGGGACAGGGTCCTACGAGCAGTACTTC. This encodes CASSLGTGSYEQYF.

The rearrangement joins TRBV20-1 to TRBJ2-1; unclear D gene. The germline V gene has CDR1 DFQATT and CDR2 SNEGSKA (reference sequence). The CDR3 runs to 15 residues. The V and J ends lost 3 bases and 2 bases respectively, with 14 bases between them. CDR3 amino acids: CSASSGSGTYNEQFF. The CDR3 DNA sequence: TGCAGTGCTAGTTCAGGATCCGGCACCTACAATGAGCAGTTCTTC.

The chain combines TRBV19 with TRBJ1-6, with D uncertain. The CDR3 length is 13 residues. Trimming shortened V by 5 bases and J by 7 bases, and 9 bases separated the two germline ends. The germline V gene has CDR1 LNHDA and CDR2 SQIVND (reference sequence). Here the CDR3 DNA reads TGTGCCAGTAGTCCAACGGGGAATTCACCCCTCCACTTT. Residues: CASSPTGNSPLHF.

The chain recombines TRBV7-9 with TRBJ1-3; D is uncertain. The CDR3 spans 13 residues. Germline V gene data show CDR1 as SEHNR and CDR2 as FQNEAQ (reference sequence). The germline V and J ends were trimmed by 8 bases and 0 bases, with 8 bases remaining between them. CDR3: CASPPSSGNTIYF. The CDR3 DNA reads TGTGCCAGCCCCCCTTCCTCTGGAAACACCATATATTTT. The whole variable domain, remainder taken from reference TRBV7-9 and TRBJ1-3, is DTGVSQNPRHKITKRGQNVTFRCDPISEHNRLYWYRQTLGQGPEFLTYFQNEAQLEKSRLLSDRFSAERPKGSFSTLEIQRTEQGDSAMYLCASPPSSGNTIYFGEGSWLTVV.

The genes are TRBV5-8 and TRBJ1-1; TRBD1 matches 7 bases. The length of the CDR3 is 15 residues. V trimming: 9 bases; J trimming: 0 bases; junction bases outside the gene matches: 11. The germline gives CDR1 SGHTS, CDR2 YDEGEE. CDR3 nucleotide sequence: TGTGCCAATGGAGCCCTAGGGGGCATGAACACTGAAGCTTTCTTT. The encoded protein is CANGALGGMNTEAFF.

This clone has only a few counts. The J gene is TRBJ1-1, the V gene TRBV7-3; D gene uncertain. The CDR3 runs to 13 residues. In germline, CDR1 is SGHTA, CDR2 FQGTGA. The V end was cut by 3 bases, the J end by 0 bases, with 5 bases between. The CDR3 DNA follows: TGTGCCAGCAGCTTGAGCTTGAACACTGAAGCTTTCTTT. It yields the protein CASSLSLNTEAFF.

In regard to this clone: Germline is not matched at one junction end, which may reflect a read error. The V and J genes are TRBV20-1 and TRBJ1-2, with D uncertain. The CDR3 is 10 amino acids. Germline V gives CDR1 DFQATT, CDR2 SNEGSKA (reference sequence). DNA of the CDR3: TGCGGTGCCTCGGACTATGGCTACACCTTC. This translates into CGASDYGYTF.

The J gene is TRBJ1-4, the V gene TRBV5-1; maybe TRBD1 (5 bases). The V end was cut by 4 bases, the J end by 8 bases, with 12 bases between. The CDR3 totals 13 residues. Germline values: CDR1 SGHRS, CDR2 YFSETQ. Here the CDR3 DNA reads TGCGCCAGCAGCCGGGGGGGAGGAGAAAAACTGTTTTTT. Translation: CASSRGGGEKLFF.

The genes are TRBV2 and TRBJ1-4; no definite D call. CDR1 SNHLY and CDR2 FYNNEI come from the germline V gene. The CDR3 covers 15 residues. Trimming stripped 1 base from V and 4 bases from J, with 10 bases between. The CDR3 protein is CASSEGGVYNEKLFF. The DNA of the CDR3 is TGTGCCAGCAGTGAAGGCGGGGTGTATAATGAAAAACTGTTTTTT.

This chain joins TRBV6-5 and TRBJ1-2; D might be TRBD1 (5 bases). This CDR3 has 12 amino acids. The ends were cut back, 5 bases at V and 7 bases at J, with 11 bases in the middle. Looked up from germline, CDR1 is MNHEY and CDR2 is SVGAGI. CDR3 protein: CASSSQGGGYTF. CDR3 DNA: TGTGCCAGCAGTAGCCAGGGAGGTGGCTACACCTTC.

This chain connects TRBV11-2 to TRBJ1-1; D may be TRBD1 (5 bases). Germline-derived CDR1 and CDR2 are SGHAT and FQNNGV. The CDR3 is 16 residues long. V lost 5 bases and J lost 6, with 22 bases in between. CDR3 protein: CASSLGMGLPGAEAFF. For the CDR3, the DNA is TGTGCCAGCAGCCTCGGCATGGGACTCCCGGGGGCTGAAGCTTTCTTT.

The genes are TRBV7-3 and TRBJ1-6; 9 nucleotides agree with TRBD1. Germline CDR1 reads SGHTA; CDR2 reads FQGTGA. V shed 6 bases and J 10 bases; nucleotides not matched to a gene: 10. There are 15 residues in the CDR3. The CDR3 is CASSRDGTGSSPLHF. CDR3 bases: TGTGCCAGCAGTCGGGACGGGACAGGGAGCTCACCCCTCCACTTT. Looking up the rest from reference TRBV7-3 and TRBJ1-6 gives the full variable domain: GAGVSQTPSNKVTEKGKYVELRCDPISGHTALYWYRQSLGQGPEFLIYFQGTGAADDSGLPNDRFFAVRPEGSVSTLKIQRTERGDSAVYLCASSRDGTGSSPLHFGNGTRLTVT.

This clone was recorded a few times. The J gene is TRBJ2-7, the V gene TRBV10-1; 9 positions match TRBD1. The J segment lost 4 bases and the V segment lost 2 bases, leaving 0 bases of the junction unmatched. Per germline, CDR1 WNHNN and CDR2 SYGVQD (reference sequence). CDR3 length equals 13 residues. CDR3 DNA sequence: TGCGCCAGCAGTGAGGGACAGGGGTACGAGCAGTACTTC. Its translation is CASSEGQGYEQYF.

The chain recombines TRBV4-1 with TRBJ2-1; 9 nucleotides agree with TRBD2. The germline V gene encodes CDR1 MGHRA and CDR2 YSYEKL. V lost 3 bases and J lost 8; bases outside the gene matches: 8. This CDR3 contains 15 residues. CDR3 loop: CASSHARRGGDEQFF. DNA for the CDR3: TGCGCCAGCAGCCATGCGCGGCGGGGGGGGGATGAGCAGTTCTTC.

V gene TRBV10-2 combines with J gene TRBJ1-2; no definite D call. The V gene lost 6 bases and the J gene lost 8 bases, with 19 bases spanning the gap. CDR3 length: 14 residues. CDR1 is WSHSY and CDR2 is SAAADI in the germline V gene. The CDR3 nucleotides are TGCGCCAGCAGGGATTCCCCGACTGTCGTGGGCTACACCTTC. Its protein product is CASRDSPTVVGYTF.

This chain uses TRBV5-5 with TRBJ1-2; 9 bases agree with TRBD1. Germline lookup yields CDR1 SGHKS and CDR2 YYEKEE (reference sequence). The CDR3 has 18 residues. Losses at the gene ends were 4 bases for V and 2 bases for J; bases not matched to a gene: 15. This chain's CDR3 is CASSPGSGQGASNYGYTF. As DNA, the CDR3 is TGTGCCAGCAGCCCCGGATCGGGACAGGGAGCCTCAAACTATGGCTACACCTTC.

The V call is TRBV27, the J call TRBJ1-2; TRBD1 matches at 8 bases. The CDR3 sequence is 14 residues long. Germline V gene sequence: CDR1 MNHEY, CDR2 SMNVEV (reference sequence). V shed 0 bases, J shed 7 bases, and the junction held 4 bases outside the gene matches. Here the CDR3 reads CASSLSGQGGGYTF. The CDR3 region has the DNA TGTGCCAGCAGTTTATCCGGACAGGGAGGTGGCTACACCTTC.

The CDR3 protein is CASSTRQVNYEQYF. The CDR3 region has the DNA TGCGCCAGCAGCACCAGACAGGTGAACTACGAGCAGTACTTC. The chain combines TRBV5-1 with TRBJ2-7, with D tentatively TRBD1 (6 bases). Trimming pared 4 bases from V and 3 bases from J, leaving 14 bases between. CDR1 and CDR2 (germline): SGHRS, YFSETQ. The CDR3 is 14 amino acids.

Points on this clone: Other nucleotide sequences from this sample produce the same CDR3. The chain carries TRBV5-1 and TRBJ1-1; unclear D gene. Germline CDR1 is SGHRS and CDR2 is YFSETQ. The CDR3 has 13 amino acids. Trimming took 4 bases from V and 0 from J, leaving 7 bases between them. Written as DNA, the CDR3 is TGCGCCAGCAGCGCCGGTATGAACACTGAAGCTTTCTTT. It translates to CASSAGMNTEAFF. Supplemented by reference TRBV5-1 and TRBJ1-1, the full variable domain reads KAGVTQTPRYLIKTRGQQVTLSCSPISGHRSVSWYQQTPGQGLQFLFEYFSETQRNKGNFPGRFSGRQFSNSRSEMNVSTLELGDSALYLCASSAGMNTEAFFGQGTRLTVV.

The chain links TRBV18 to TRBJ1-1, with no clear D. V lost 5 bases and J 0 bases, leaving 10 bases between the germline ends. The CDR3 is 14 amino acids. CDR1 is KGHSH, CDR2 LQKENI, per germline. The CDR3 is CASSSNNMNTEAFF. The CDR3, as DNA: TGTGCCAGCTCATCAAATAACATGAACACTGAAGCTTTCTTT.

The chain joins TRBV2 to TRBJ1-2, with TRBD1 matching over 11 bases. The germline V gene has CDR1 SNHLY and CDR2 FYNNEI. This CDR3 spans 14 amino acids. With V trimmed by 9 bases and J by 4 bases, 7 bases remained unmatched. In DNA, the CDR3 is TGTGCCAGTTGGAAGGACAGGGGGCTCTATGGCTACACCTTC. It translates to CASWKDRGLYGYTF.

V and J are TRBV6-2 or TRBV6-3 and TRBJ1-2; perhaps TRBD1 as D (6 bases). The CDR3 is 14 residues long. Trimming took off 6 bases at V and 7 bases at J, with 18 bases between the two ends. Per germline, CDR1 MNHEY and CDR2 SVGEGT. For the CDR3, the DNA is TGTGCCAGCAGCCCCAGGGGCGCAGGGGCTGGCTACACCTTC. It specifies CASSPRGAGAGYTF.

This CDR3 is CAWSLGISGANVLTF. In DNA form, the CDR3 reads TGTGCCTGGAGCCTCGGGATCTCTGGGGCCAACGTCCTGACTTTC. This chain links TRBV30 with TRBJ2-6, with D tentatively TRBD2 (5 bases). There are 15 residues in the CDR3. V was cut by 3 bases and J by 0 bases, with 9 bases left in between. Germline V lookup: CDR1 GTSNPN, CDR2 SVGIG (reference sequence).

This chain connects TRBV3-1 (or the pseudogene TRBV3-2) to TRBJ2-7; D is ambiguous. Per germline, CDR1 LGHDT and CDR2 YNNKEL (reference sequence). The CDR3 runs to 16 residues. With 0 bases removed from V and 4 bases from J, the gap between germline ends came to 16 bases. CDR3 sequence reads: CASSQDWPSPRYEQYF. In DNA form, the CDR3 reads TGTGCCAGCAGCCAAGATTGGCCATCCCCTAGATACGAGCAGTACTTC.

The gene calls are TRBV7-8 and TRBJ1-4; 7 bases are a match to TRBD1. From germline, CDR1 is SGHVS and CDR2 FQNEAQ. V trimming: 5 bases; J trimming: 5 bases; junction bases outside the gene matches: 8. This CDR3 is 15 amino acids long. CDR3 region: CASSPRTGANEKLFF. In nucleotides, the CDR3 is TGTGCCAGCAGCCCCCGGACAGGCGCAAATGAAAAACTGTTTTTT.

The chain recombines TRBV10-3 with TRBJ1-2; a weak D match, TRBD1 (5 bases). Trimming removed 2 bases at V and 7 bases at J, with 5 bases between. The CDR3 extends over 11 amino acids. CDR1 ENHRY and CDR2 SYGVKD come from the germline V gene. CDR3 DNA: TGTGCCATCAGTGAGACAGGTGGCTACACCTTC. Its protein product is CAISETGGYTF.

The rearrangement links TRBV25-1 to TRBJ1-3; D ambiguous. Germline assignment: CDR1 MGHDK and CDR2 SYGVNS. The CDR3 is 16 amino acids. The ends were cut back, 2 bases at V and 0 bases at J, with 11 bases in the middle. The CDR3 bases are TGTGCCAGCAGTGAAGGAGGAGCCGGCTCTGGAAACACCATATATTTT. Translated: CASSEGGAGSGNTIYF.

The CDR3 region is CASSQTTGTGDEQYF. The CDR3 region has the DNA TGCGCCAGCAGCCAAACAACCGGGACAGGGGACGAGCAGTACTTC. This chain links TRBV4-3 with TRBJ2-7, with TRBD1 identical over 10 bases. Germline loops: CDR1 LGHNA, CDR2 YSLEER. This CDR3 has 15 amino acids. Germline trimming cut 2 bases from V and 5 bases from J; bases unmatched to any gene: 6.

The rearrangement links TRBV19 to TRBJ2-5, with TRBD1 matching 7 bases. Losses at the gene ends were 8 bases for V and 2 bases for J; bases not matched to a gene: 5. The germline V gene encodes CDR1 LNHDA and CDR2 SQIVND (reference sequence). This CDR3 spans 13 amino acids. CDR3 sequence: CASGLGQQETQYF. In nucleotides, the CDR3 is TGTGCCAGTGGCCTGGGACAGCAAGAGACCCAGTACTTC.

This chain uses TRBV4-1 with TRBJ1-3, with 7 bases fitting TRBD1. The V gene's germline CDR1 is MGHRA and CDR2 YSYEKL. The CDR3 sequence is 16 residues long. V shed 0 bases, J shed 5 bases, and the junction held 7 bases outside the gene matches. CDR3 protein: CASSQDETGIRNTIYF. CDR3 DNA: TGCGCCAGCAGCCAAGATGAGACAGGGATCCGAAACACCATATATTTT.